This TCR beta chain was captured in a study of T cells in Graves' hyperthyroidism and ophthalmopathy. Findings of the study overall: Stable hyperthyroidism was separated from ophthalmopathy by a model based on 13 V-J features.

What was amplified from RNA transcripts were TCR beta CDR3 regions. First-round RT-PCR targeting the TCR CDR3 was performed with the HTBI primer set. MiXCR, run by TCRdb on the multiplex PCR reads, gives a single entry per CDR3 protein. The table lists about half a million distinct CDR3 sequences, 15% to 20% of them singletons. The germline V gene has CDR1 SGHTA and CDR2 FQGNSA. V was pared by 3 bases and J by 2 bases, with 17 bases between. The CDR3 covers 16 residues. Exclusion criteria comprised uncontrolled infection, other autoimmune disease, pregnancy or lactation. Source material for PBMCs was more than 7.5 ml fresh peripheral blood. This clonotype came up a few times. Its cognate antigen is unknown.

V usage is TRBV7-2 and J usage is TRBJ2-7, with D possibly matching TRBD2 (7 bases). The TCR comes from a woman in her 30s with Graves' ophthalmopathy. Sequencing was carried out using blood. This CDR3 reads CASSFGASGTTYEQYF. The CDR3 DNA is TGTGCCAGCAGCTTCGGAGCCAGCGGGACAACCTACGAGCAGTACTTC.